The following is a TCR beta chain sequence with its context. Its antigen is still unknown. The source of the sample is a study of CD8 T cells in ankylosing spondylitis. Study-level results: Disease-linked clones were CD8+ and relatively rare in peripheral blood. Reportedly, matched ankylosing spondylitis synovial fluid was significantly enriched for disease-linked clones.

From the 5' RACE reads, TCRdb called clonotypes with MiXCR, one entry per CDR3 protein. Of under 250,000 distinct CDR3 sequences listed, roughly a third are singletons. V lost 0 bases, J lost 10 bases, and 16 bases lay in between. The CDR3 loop spans 16 amino acids. Germline V gene sequence: CDR1 MGHRA, CDR2 YSYEKL. The clonotype comes from a male donor with ankylosing spondylitis or in good health (not recorded which). V gene TRBV4-1 combines with J gene TRBJ1-6; D perhaps matches TRBD1 (6 bases). Material: blood, either unsorted or a sorted T cell fraction (not recorded which). The CDR3 DNA reads TGCGCCAGCAGCCAAGAACAGGGCGCAGGCGGCTCACCCCTCCACTTT. This sequence encodes CASSQEQGAGGSPLHF.